This is a list of T cell receptor beta chains from one sample in a study of T cell repertoires in cytomegalovirus infection. TCRdb analysed the reads with MiXCR anew, one entry per CDR3 protein. Seen here are about 740,000 distinct CDR3 sequences, around 32% observed once, and the top ten hold around a sixth. Antigen specificity for these receptors is unknown. Sequencing used cultured PBMCs, obtained from culture after CMV antigen stimulation. The receptors shown here come from a human donor in good health (CMV status not recorded). Some clones in this sample may be carry-over from other donors' samples. Each CDR3 is given with its conserved first and last residue. D genes are given only for firm matches. Clone size is shown for a subset of rows, as once, few, many or a class of expanded clone.

>16|-|TRBJ1-1|TRBV18|TRBD1
CASSSITGGGSTEAFF
TGTGCCAGCTCATCGATTACAGGGGGCGGGAGCACTGAAGCTTTCTTT
>15|-|TRBJ1-3|TRBV7-2|-
CASSVGAPIGNTIYF
TGTGCCAGCAGCGTCGGGGCCCCCATCGGAAACACCATATATTTT
>13|-|TRBJ1-1|TRBV20-1|-
CSASSGAGTEAFF
TGCAGTGCTAGTTCAGGGGCCGGCACTGAAGCTTTCTTT
>16|-|TRBJ2-1|TRBV5-4|TRBD1
CASSHRDRGPYNEQFF
TGTGCCAGCAGTCACCGGGACAGGGGGCCCTACAATGAGCAGTTCTTC
>15|-|TRBJ2-7|TRBV7-2|TRBD2
CASSSQRGASYEQYF
TGTGCCAGCAGCTCCCAGCGGGGGGCATCCTACGAGCAGTACTTC
>15|-|TRBJ1-5|TRBV28|-
CASSLDTGFNQPQHF
TGTGCCAGCAGTCTGGACACAGGTTTCAATCAGCCCCAGCATTTT
>15|many|TRBJ1-4|TRBV11-2|TRBD1
CASRPTGVTNEKLFF
TGTGCCAGCAGACCCACAGGGGTAACTAATGAAAAACTGTTTTTT
>13|many|TRBJ1-2|TRBV7-2|-
CASSYFLDRGYTF
TGTGCCAGCAGCTATTTCTTAGACAGGGGCTACACCTTC
>15|few|TRBJ2-5|TRBV27|TRBD1
CASRPLGTAEETQYF
TGTGCCAGCAGGCCTCTGGGGACAGCAGAAGAGACCCAGTACTTC
>15|-|TRBJ2-7|TRBV20-1|TRBD2
CSAGVAGAYTYEQYF
TGCAGTGCCGGCGTAGCGGGGGCCTATACCTACGAGCAGTACTTC
>15|-|TRBJ2-1|TRBV7-9|TRBD2
CASSRTSGIYNEQFF
TGTGCCAGCAGTAGGACTAGCGGGATCTACAATGAGCAGTTCTTC
>15|few|TRBJ2-1|TRBV19|-
CASIPTGRGWGEQFF
TGTGCCAGTATCCCGACCGGACGAGGGTGGGGAGAGCAGTTCTTC
>13|many|TRBJ1-5|TRBV7-2|-
CASSLVGDQPQHF
TGTGCCAGCAGCTTAGTAGGGGATCAGCCCCAGCATTTT
>14|-|TRBJ2-2|TRBV11-2|-
CASSSGGNTGELFF
TGTGCCAGCAGCTCGGGCGGAAACACCGGGGAGCTGTTTTTT
>14|-|TRBJ2-7|TRBV28|TRBD1
CASWPGQGFHEQYF
TGTGCCAGCTGGCCGGGACAGGGTTTCCACGAGCAGTACTTC
>13|-|TRBJ1-2|TRBV30|-
CAWSLQPMMGYTF
TGTGCCTGGAGTCTCCAGCCTATGATGGGCTACACCTTC
>16|-|TRBJ1-1|TRBV11-2|TRBD1
CATTDRATGMNTEAFF
TGTGCCACGACGGACCGGGCGACAGGGATGAACACTGAAGCTTTCTTT
>13|-|TRBJ2-3|TRBV24-1|-
CATSLPGADTQYF
TGTGCCACCAGCCTCCCCGGGGCAGATACGCAGTATTTT
>12|-|TRBJ2-7|TRBV19|-
CASSIKGGEQYF
TGTGCCAGTAGTATTAAGGGCGGCGAGCAGTACTTC
>13|-|TRBJ2-7|TRBV7-2|-
CASSLGDGYEQYF
TGTGCCAGCAGCTTAGGGGACGGCTACGAGCAGTACTTC
>16|many|TRBJ2-5|TRBV7-2|TRBD2
CASSLFPTSGGETQYF
TGTGCCAGCAGCTTATTCCCTACTAGCGGGGGAGAGACCCAGTACTTC
>15|-|TRBJ2-5|TRBV6-5|TRBD1
CASTRFYRGQETQYF
TGTGCCAGCACCCGATTTTACAGGGGCCAAGAGACCCAGTACTTC